Below, one T cell receptor beta chain is given with its context. As yet, its antigen is unknown. These data belong to a study of vaccination and CD4 T cells after COVID-19. Study context: Spike peptides, overlapping and drawn from SARS-CoV-2, HCoV-NL63, HCoV-OC43 and HCoV-229E, were used to stimulate cells. Control cultures used a CEFX viral epitope pool, an HIV-1 Nef peptide pool, or no peptide.

Looked up from germline, CDR1 is SQVTM and CDR2 is ANQGSEA. Trimming took 1 base from V and 5 from J; bases not matched to a gene: 5. This CDR3 has 13 amino acids. Treatment of the sample: roughly 10-day PBMC culture with coronavirus spike peptide pools or control peptides (ViraFEST assay). Negative selection yielded CD4+ T cells from day-10 cultures. Cultured CD4+ T cell DNA was sequenced using the Oncomine TCR Beta short-read assay. TCRdb fed the PCR reads into MiXCR, producing one record per CDR3 protein. The data hold 15,000 to 20,000 distinct CDR3 sequences, with 45% observed a single time. Sequenced material: CD4+ T cells from blood, cultured in vitro, taken before SARS-CoV-2 vaccination. The chain is built from TRBV29-1 and TRBJ2-7; the match to TRBD1 covers 7 bases. The source of this sequence is a human donor who received a COVID-19 vaccine. For the CDR3, the DNA is TGCAGCGTTGAAGTGCAGGGGGTCCACGAGCAGTACTTC. It encodes CSVEVQGVHEQYF.